This T cell receptor beta chain was found in a study of blood T cells in healthy people across ages. General study results and limits: Leaving the PBMCs unsorted stopped any conclusive comparison of naive versus antigen-experienced cells.

Regarding this clonotype: The antigen is not known.

Germline V gene lookup returns CDR1 LGHNA and CDR2 YSLEER. This CDR3 region has 15 residues. V shed 0 bases and J shed 4 bases, with 12 bases lying between them. Using a J-beta primer mix together with a sample-barcoded 5' primer, a second PCR was run for roughly 7 to 12 cycles. TCRdb called the 5' RACE reads again in MiXCR, with one record for every CDR3 protein. The table lists over 750,000 distinct CDR3 sequences, 20% to 25% of them singletons. This sample also appeared in a second study, on T cells of mothers and their children.

This TCR came from a boy younger than 18 in good health. Material: blood. V gene TRBV4-3 combines with J gene TRBJ2-5; D is ambiguous. CDR3 region: CASSQEFSVVETQYF. CDR3 DNA: TGCGCCAGCAGCCAAGAATTTTCGGTGGTAGAGACCCAGTACTTC.